This TCR beta chain stems from a study of blood T cell repertoires in COVID-19. Looking at the study overall: Samples taken during acute and convalescent COVID-19 were collected in the United States, Italy and Spain. Sample material is recorded as cDNA or gDNA derived from T cells, B-cell-depleted T cells, or PBMCs.

How the authors handled the data: Nucleated cell counts were estimated from reference gene primer amplification. Only in-frame clones appear in the TCRdb table, and some are missing; sequencing was by immunoSEQ multiplex PCR. V, J and clone size were drawn from that table, and D and trimming were deduced from the DNA. The sample has more than 50,000 clones; less than 85% are singletons. CDR3 size: 13 residues. V was pared by 3 bases and J by 6 bases, with 9 bases between. Germline assignment: CDR1 KGHSH and CDR2 LQKENI. The receptor was derived from a woman aged 70-85 years with acute or convalescent COVID-19. Sequencing was performed on peripheral blood. V usage is TRBV18 and J usage is TRBJ1-5, with a possible D match to TRBD1 (5 bases). DNA for the CDR3: TGTGCCAGCTCACCGACGGGGGGTCAGCCCCAGCATTTT. Protein sequence: CASSPTGGQPQHF. Variable domain in full (rest from reference TRBV18 and TRBJ1-5): NAGVMQNPRHLVRRRGQEARLRCSPMKGHSHVYWYRQLPEEGLKFMVYLQKENIIDESGMPKERFSAEFPKEGPSILRIQQVVRGDSAAYFCASSPTGGQPQHFGDGTRLSIL.